This paragraph reports one TCR beta chain. Treatment: preoperative locoregional IRX-2 cytokine immunotherapy. Preoperative locoregional IRX-2 cytokine immunotherapy was tested in the phase Ib source study. Measured with immunoSEQ multiplex PCR; TCRdb has only the in-frame clones, and not every one. Altogether 95,000 to 100,000 clones are present, roughly 89% being singletons, with the ten largest covering about 2%. The data stem from a study of preoperative IRX-2 immunotherapy in early breast cancer. The V gene's germline CDR1 is LNHDA and CDR2 SQIVND (reference sequence). V was clipped by 3 bases and J by 3 bases; unmatched bases: 4. The CDR3 consists of 14 residues.

Sequenced here: tumor tissue, sampled after IRX-2 immunotherapy. J is TRBJ1-2 and V is TRBV19; 7 bases are shared with TRBD1. This receptor was identified in a human donor with breast cancer. The chain's CDR3 is CASSISGTDYGYTF. CDR3 bases: TGTGCCAGTAGTATCTCCGGGACAGACTATGGCTACACCTTC.